These T cell receptor beta chains were read from a single sample in a study of cytomegalovirus exposure and HLA in healthy donors. Clones were read by immunoSEQ multiplex PCR, and TCRdb kept only the in-frame ones, dropping some. This table holds roughly 98,000 clones, roughly 70% found once. Sequencing was carried out using PBMCs. The receptors here all came from a man in his forties or fifties in good health and CMV-seronegative. CDR3s include the opening cysteine and the closing phenylalanine or tryptophan.

J gene: TRBJ1-1; V gene: TRBV6-5; CDR3 protein: CASSYSAGNTEAFF
J gene: TRBJ2-7; V gene: TRBV18; CDR3 protein: CASSPPPGIREGVINYEQYF
J gene: TRBJ2-7; V gene: TRBV6-1; CDR3 protein: CASSDQRELYEQYF
J gene: TRBJ2-7; V gene: TRBV12-2; CDR3 protein: CASRSQGAGLTYEQYF
J gene: TRBJ2-1; V gene: TRBV5-1; CDR3 protein: CASRESTGGPYNEQFF
J gene: TRBJ1-3; V gene: TRBV18; CDR3 protein: CASSPTGRSDTIYF
J gene: TRBJ1-1; V gene: TRBV9; CDR3 protein: CASSSDPGDTEAFF
J gene: TRBJ1-2; V gene: TRBV9; CDR3 protein: CASSAMGQADGYTF
J gene: TRBJ2-7; V gene: TRBV2; CDR3 protein: CASTSGLAGGPDEQYF
J gene: TRBJ2-1; V gene: TRBV7-9; CDR3 protein: CASSLKWTGGGEQFF
J gene: TRBJ1-1; V gene: TRBV19; CDR3 protein: CASTPRGNTEAFF
J gene: TRBJ2-3; V gene: TRBV20-1; CDR3 protein: CSAYSTDTQYF
J gene: TRBJ1-1; V gene: TRBV6-1; CDR3 protein: CASRRDTTEAFF
J gene: TRBJ2-7; V gene: TRBV9; CDR3 protein: CASSVDKGYYEQYF
J gene: TRBJ2-1; V gene: TRBV27; CDR3 protein: CASSRGLAGGHNEQFF
J gene: TRBJ2-2; V gene: TRBV4-1; CDR3 protein: CASSQDFGHRITNTGELFF
J gene: TRBJ2-5; V gene: TRBV18; CDR3 protein: CASSPRPGGKETQYF
J gene: TRBJ2-7; V gene: TRBV10-1; CDR3 protein: CASSESGSSYEQYF
J gene: TRBJ2-2; V gene: TRBV28; CDR3 protein: CASSLYADGTTTGELFF
J gene: TRBJ1-1; V gene: TRBV5-1; CDR3 protein: CASSQEPMNTEAFF
J gene: TRBJ2-2; V gene: TRBV5-1; CDR3 protein: CASSLTSGIGGELFF
J gene: TRBJ1-1; V gene: TRBV27; CDR3 protein: CASSRGEGEAFF
J gene: TRBJ1-2; V gene: TRBV5-1; CDR3 protein: CASSWGTGDGYTF
J gene: TRBJ1-5; V gene: TRBV28; CDR3 protein: CASSLGGAYSNQPQHF
J gene: TRBJ2-1; V gene: TRBV6-6; CDR3 protein: CASRSGTSGGGEQFF
J gene: TRBJ2-5; V gene: TRBV4-1; CDR3 protein: CASSQSGAGGPSETQYF
J gene: TRBJ2-1; V gene: TRBV10-1; CDR3 protein: CASSRDNEQFF
J gene: TRBJ2-1; V gene: TRBV6-5; CDR3 protein: CASGMGGGGNEQFF
J gene: TRBJ2-3; V gene: TRBV6-4; CDR3 protein: CASSDGASPTDTQYF
J gene: TRBJ2-5; V gene: TRBV7-2; CDR3 protein: CASSLTSGGKETQYF
J gene: TRBJ1-5; V gene: TRBV6-5; CDR3 protein: CASSYSGQGNQPQHF
J gene: -; V gene: TRBV28; CDR3 protein: CASSLYTGATYEQYF
J gene: TRBJ2-1; V gene: TRBV7-8; CDR3 protein: CASADSSYNEQFF
J gene: TRBJ1-2; V gene: TRBV6-5; CDR3 protein: CASRLDRGYGYTF
J gene: TRBJ1-4; V gene: TRBV6-1; CDR3 protein: CASSEYWTGGYDEKLFF
J gene: TRBJ2-3; V gene: TRBV18; CDR3 protein: CASSPRTGEGTDTQYF
J gene: TRBJ2-5; V gene: TRBV2; CDR3 protein: CASMTGQETQYF
J gene: TRBJ2-7; V gene: TRBV5-1; CDR3 protein: CASSSRTGAYEQYF
J gene: TRBJ1-1; V gene: TRBV5-1; CDR3 protein: CASSFSAIQTGALNTEAFF
J gene: TRBJ2-5; V gene: TRBV6-5; CDR3 protein: CASSPRGDAWETQYF
J gene: TRBJ1-1; V gene: TRBV7-6; CDR3 protein: CASSPQTGMNTEAFF
J gene: TRBJ2-2; V gene: TRBV9; CDR3 protein: CASSVVAGMNTGELFF